This T cell receptor (beta chain) was sequenced during a study of blood T cell repertoires in COVID-19. Study information: Whether acute or convalescent, the COVID-19 samples came from the United States, Italy and Spain.

Sequenced by immunoSEQ multiplex PCR; TCRdb stores in-frame clones only, minus some. The table has 240,000 or so clones, about 80% seen once. The CDR3 spans 15 residues. CDR1 SGHRS and CDR2 YFSETQ come from the germline V gene. The V gene lost 0 bases and the J gene lost 7 bases, with 14 bases spanning the gap. The source of this sequence is a woman over 75 with acute or convalescent COVID-19. The rearrangement links TRBV5-1 to TRBJ2-4, with a tentative D call TRBD1 (6 bases). Input material: peripheral blood. CDR3 DNA: TGCGCCAGCAGCTTGGCGACAGGCCCGGGTAACATTCAGTACTTC. It translates to CASSLATGPGNIQYF.